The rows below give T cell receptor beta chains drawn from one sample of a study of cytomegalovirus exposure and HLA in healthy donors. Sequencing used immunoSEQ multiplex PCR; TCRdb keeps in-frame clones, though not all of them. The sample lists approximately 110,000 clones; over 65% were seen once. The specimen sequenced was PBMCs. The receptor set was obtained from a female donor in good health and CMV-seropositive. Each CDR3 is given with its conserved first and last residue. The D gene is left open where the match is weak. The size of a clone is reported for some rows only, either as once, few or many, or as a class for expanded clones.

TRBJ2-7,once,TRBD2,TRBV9,TGTGCCAGTAGTGGCGGGAGAGTTGGCGAGCAGTACTTC,CASSGGRVGEQYF
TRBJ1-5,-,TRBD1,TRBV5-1,TGCGCTAGCAGCCTGAGTAGCCCCGGGACAGGGAGCAATCAGCCCCAGCATTTT,CASSLSSPGTGSNQPQHF
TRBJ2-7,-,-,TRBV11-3,TGTGCCAGCAGCCAGACTATTTCGAACGAGCAGTACTTC,CASSQTISNEQYF
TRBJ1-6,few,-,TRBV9,TGTGCCAGCAGCGCGGGAAGGAGTAATTCACCCCTCCACTTT,CASSAGRSNSPLHF
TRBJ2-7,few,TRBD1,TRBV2,TGTGCCACCGCTGACACCGGGACAGGGTTAAAGCAGTACTTC,CATADTGTGLKQYF
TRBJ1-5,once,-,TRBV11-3,TGTGCCAGCAGCGGCCCAGGGGCCGCTTGGGGGCCCCAGCATTTT,CASSGPGAAWGPQHF
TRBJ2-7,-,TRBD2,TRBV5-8,TGTGCCAGCAGCCTGACTAGCGGGAGTCGTTCGTCGGAGCAGTACTTC,CASSLTSGSRSSEQYF
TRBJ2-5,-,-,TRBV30,TGTGCCTGGAGCCCTGACAGTCCGGGGACCCAGTACTTC,CAWSPDSPGTQYF
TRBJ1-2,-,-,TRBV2,TGTGCCAGCAGATCCGACAGGCCCAACTATGGCTACACCTTC,CASRSDRPNYGYTF
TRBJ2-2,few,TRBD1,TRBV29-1,TGCAGCGTTGAGGACAGGGTCGACACCGGGGAGCTGTTTTTT,CSVEDRVDTGELFF
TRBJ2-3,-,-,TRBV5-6,TGTGCCAGCAGTTCCCTAGCAGATACGCAGTATTTT,CASSSLADTQYF
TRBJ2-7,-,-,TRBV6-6,TGTGCCAGCAGGTCGGCTGGCGGGACGACCTACGAGCAGTACTTC,CASRSAGGTTYEQYF
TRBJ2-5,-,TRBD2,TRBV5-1,TGCGCCAGCAGCTTGGAGGGAGGGATCGGAGAGACCCAGTACTTC,CASSLEGGIGETQYF
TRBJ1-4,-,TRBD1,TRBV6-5,TGTGCCAGCAGTTACACGACAGGGACTAATGAAAAACTGTTTTTT,CASSYTTGTNEKLFF
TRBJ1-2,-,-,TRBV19,TGTGCCAGTAGTATCGGAACAAGGACAGTTGGTTATGGCTACACCTTC,CASSIGTRTVGYGYTF
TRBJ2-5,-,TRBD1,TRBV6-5,TGTGCCAGCATGATGACAGGGACGGAGACCCAGTACTTC,CASMMTGTETQYF
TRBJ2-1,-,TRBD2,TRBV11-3,TGTGCCAGCAGCCGACTAGCGGGAGCAAACAATGAGCAGTTCTTC,CASSRLAGANNEQFF
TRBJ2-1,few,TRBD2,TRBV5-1,TGCGCCAGCAGCCTGAGTGGAGCGGGAGGGTACAATGAGCAGTTCTTC,CASSLSGAGGYNEQFF
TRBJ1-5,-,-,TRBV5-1,TGCGCCAGCAGCCCCAGCGGAAATCAGCCCCAGCATTTT,CASSPSGNQPQHF
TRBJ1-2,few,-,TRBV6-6,TGTGCCAGCAGCACACAGGTTCATTATGGCTACACCTTC,CASSTQVHYGYTF
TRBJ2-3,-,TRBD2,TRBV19,TGTGCCAGTAGTATAGCTGGTAGCGGGGGCCAACCAGATACGCAGTATTTT,CASSIAGSGGQPDTQYF
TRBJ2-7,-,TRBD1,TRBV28,TGTGCCAGCAGTCGTAGGGGGACAGGGTCCTACGAGCAGTACTTC,CASSRRGTGSYEQYF
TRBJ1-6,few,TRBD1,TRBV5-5,TGTGCCAGCAGCTCAGGACAGGGAGGGAATTCACCCCTCCACTTT,CASSSGQGGNSPLHF
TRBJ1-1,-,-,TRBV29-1,TGCAGCGTTCACCCGACAGGTAGCACTGAAGCTTTCTTT,CSVHPTGSTEAFF
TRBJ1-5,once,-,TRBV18,TGTGCCAGCTCAAAGGACAGTGGCAATCAGCCCCAGCATTTT,CASSKDSGNQPQHF
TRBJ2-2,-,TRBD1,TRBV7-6,TGTGCCAGCAGTAGACAGGGGGCGTCCGGGGAGCTGTTTTTT,CASSRQGASGELFF
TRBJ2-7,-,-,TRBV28,TGTGCCAGCAGTTCCTCTGGCGGGCCCTCCTACGAGCAGTACTTC,CASSSSGGPSYEQYF
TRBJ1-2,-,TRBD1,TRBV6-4,TGTGCCAGCAGCTTAGGACAGGGGACCTCAAGCTACACCTTC,CASSLGQGTSSYTF
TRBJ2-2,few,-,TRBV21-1,TGTGCCAGACGGTGGGACAGGGGGTTAAACACCGGGGAGCTGTTTTTT,CARRWDRGLNTGELFF
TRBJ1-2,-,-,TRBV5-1,TGCGCCAGCACCGAGGAGCCCCATAACTATGGCTACACCTTC,CASTEEPHNYGYTF
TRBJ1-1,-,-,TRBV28,TGTGCCAGCAGTCTGTCGAACACTGAAGCTTTCTTT,CASSLSNTEAFF
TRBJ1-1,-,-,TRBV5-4,TGTGCCAGCAGCTTGGGTGGGGGCTACACTGAAGCTTTCTTT,CASSLGGGYTEAFF
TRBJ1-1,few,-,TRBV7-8,TGTGCCAGCAGCTTACTAAGCGCTGAAGCTTTCTTT,CASSLLSAEAFF
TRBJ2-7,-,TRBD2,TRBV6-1,TGTGCCAGCAGTGAACTGGGAGGAGGGAGGGCCTACGAGCAGTACTTC,CASSELGGGRAYEQYF
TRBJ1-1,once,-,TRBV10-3,TGTGCCATCAGTGACCCGTACAGGGCGAACACTGAAGCTTTCTTT,CAISDPYRANTEAFF
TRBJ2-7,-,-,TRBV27,TGTGCCAGCAGTTTAGGTTTGGGGAGCTCCTACGAGCAGTACTTC,CASSLGLGSSYEQYF
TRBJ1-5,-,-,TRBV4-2,TGTGCCAGCAGCCCCAAGGGGGGGAATCAGCCCCAGCATTTT,CASSPKGGNQPQHF
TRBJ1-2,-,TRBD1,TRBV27,TGTGCCAGCAGCCGAGGACAGGGGGCCTGGGGCTACACCTTC,CASSRGQGAWGYTF
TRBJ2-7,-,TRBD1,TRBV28,TGTGCCAGCAGTAGCCCAGGGGGCCCCTCCTACGAGCAGTACTTC,CASSSPGGPSYEQYF
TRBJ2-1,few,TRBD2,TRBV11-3,TGTGCCAGCAGCTCGGGACTATACAATGAGCAGTTCTTC,CASSSGLYNEQFF
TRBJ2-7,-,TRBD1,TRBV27,TGTGCCAGCAGTCCCAGACAGGGGGCTAACGAGCAGTACTTC,CASSPRQGANEQYF
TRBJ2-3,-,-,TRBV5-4,TGTGCCAGCATCATATGGTGGGGCAGGAGCACAGATACGCAGTATTTT,CASIIWWGRSTDTQYF
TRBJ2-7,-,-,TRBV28,TGTGCCAGCAGCTCTCAGGGGGCAAGGGGGGGGATTTACGAGCAGTACTTC,CASSSQGARGGIYEQYF
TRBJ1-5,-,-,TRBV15,TGTGCCACCAGCAGTCAGCGGAGCAATCAGCCCCAGCATTTT,CATSSQRSNQPQHF
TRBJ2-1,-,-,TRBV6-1,TGCGCGGGGAGGGGGAGCTCCTACAATGAGCAGTTCTTC,CAGRGSSYNEQFF
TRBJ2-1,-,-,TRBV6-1,TGTGCCAGCACGGACAATTACTACAATGAGCAGTTCTTC,CASTDNYYNEQFF